The 6 T cell receptor beta chains below come from one sample, sequenced in a study of cytomegalovirus exposure and HLA in healthy donors. Researchers ran the PCR with 60 Vbeta and 13 Jbeta primers. The repertoire was sequenced with immunoSEQ multiplex PCR; TCRdb's copy has only in-frame clones and lacks some. The table lists 82,000 or so clones, 10% of them singletons. The sample was PBMCs. These receptors all stem from a man aged 55 to 70 in good health and CMV-seropositive.

This clone turned up a few times. This chain connects TRBV5-1 to TRBJ1-2; 8 positions agree with TRBD1. J gave up 6 bases and V 5 bases, and 9 bases lay outside the gene matches. The CDR3 covers 14 residues. Germline V gene sequence: CDR1 SGHRS, CDR2 YFSETQ. CDR3 sequence reads: CASRQDRVGNGYTF. The CDR3 bases are TGCGCCAGCAGACAGGACAGGGTTGGAAATGGCTACACCTTC.

This clone has more than one count but fewer than ten. This chain uses TRBV28 with TRBJ2-1; TRBD2 is a possible D gene (5 bases). The CDR3 is made up of 11 amino acids. Per germline, CDR1 MDHEN and CDR2 SYDVKM. Deletions cut 6 bases from V and 8 bases from J, with 8 bases between. The CDR3 here is CASSLLDEQFF. DNA for the CDR3: TGTGCCAGCAGCCTACTAGATGAGCAGTTCTTC.

The chain is built from TRBV28 and TRBJ2-3; the D gene is possibly TRBD2 (7 bases). CDR1 and CDR2 (germline): MDHEN, SYDVKM. Trimming removed 4 bases at V and 4 bases at J, with 12 bases between. This CDR3 contains 14 residues. The CDR3 loop reads CASSSGGASDTQYF. CDR3 bases: TGTGCCAGCAGTTCTGGGGGGGCCTCAGATACGCAGTATTTT.

Here the CDR3 reads CASSIGGQPLGANVLTF. CDR3 DNA: TGTGCCAGTAGTATAGGCGGACAGCCCCTCGGGGCCAACGTCCTGACTTTC. The chain is built from TRBV19 and TRBJ2-6; possibly TRBD1 for D (6 bases). V lost 1 base to trimming and J lost 4 bases, with 14 bases between them. Germline CDR1 is LNHDA and CDR2 is SQIVND (reference sequence). The CDR3 extends over 17 amino acids. The full variable domain, in which reference TRBV19 and TRBJ2-6 provide the parts outside the CDR3, is DGGITQSPKYLFRKEGQNVTLSCEQNLNHDAMYWYRQDPGQGLRLIYYSQIVNDFQKGDIAEGYSVSREKKESFPLTVTSAQKNPTAFYLCASSIGGQPLGANVLTFGAGSRLTVL.

The chain is built from TRBV27 and TRBJ2-1; 8 nucleotides line up with TRBD1. J was trimmed by 6 bases and V by 2 bases; bases with no gene match: 15. The CDR3 runs to 18 residues. Germline loops: CDR1 MNHEY, CDR2 SMNVEV (reference sequence). The CDR3 spells CASSLDETGASTLNEQFF. In nucleotides, the CDR3 is TGTGCCAGCAGTTTAGACGAGACAGGGGCTAGTACGCTCAATGAGCAGTTCTTC.

This clone has only a few counts. At one end the junction does not follow the germline gene, possibly because of a read error. V gene TRBV5-4 combines with J gene TRBJ2-7; 8 bases map to TRBD2. From germline, CDR1 is SGHNT and CDR2 YYREEE (reference sequence). This CDR3 is 15 amino acids long. The CDR3 sequence is CATSTRAGEIYEQYF. The DNA of the CDR3 is TGTGCCACCAGCACGCGAGCGGGAGAAATTTACGAGCAGTACTTC.